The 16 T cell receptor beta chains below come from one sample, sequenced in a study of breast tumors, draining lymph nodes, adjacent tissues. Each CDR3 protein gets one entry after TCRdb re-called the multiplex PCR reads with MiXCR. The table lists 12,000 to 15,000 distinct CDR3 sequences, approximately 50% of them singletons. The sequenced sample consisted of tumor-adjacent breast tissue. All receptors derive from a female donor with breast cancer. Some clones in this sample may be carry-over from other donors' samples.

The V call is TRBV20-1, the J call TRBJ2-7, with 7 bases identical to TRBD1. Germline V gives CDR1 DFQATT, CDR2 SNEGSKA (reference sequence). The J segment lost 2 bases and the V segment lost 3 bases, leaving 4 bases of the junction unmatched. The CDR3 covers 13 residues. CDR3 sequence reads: CSASGTAAYEQYF. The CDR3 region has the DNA TGCAGTGCTAGCGGGACAGCAGCCTACGAGCAGTACTTC.

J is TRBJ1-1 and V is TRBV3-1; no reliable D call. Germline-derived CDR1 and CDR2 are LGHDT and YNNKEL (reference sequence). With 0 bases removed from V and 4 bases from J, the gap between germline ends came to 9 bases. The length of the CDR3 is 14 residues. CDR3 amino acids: CASSQDPRSTEAFF. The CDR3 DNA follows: TGTGCCAGCAGCCAAGACCCCAGGAGCACTGAAGCTTTCTTT.

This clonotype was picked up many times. For the CDR3, the DNA is TGTGCCAGCAGCTTAGGATCTCCAGGGAGGGCGAACAATGAGCAGTTCTTC. As protein: CASSLGSPGRANNEQFF. The gene calls are TRBV11-3 and TRBJ2-1, with 7 bases that match TRBD2. From germline, CDR1 is SGHNT and CDR2 YENEEA. The ends lost 1 base at V and 5 bases at J; junction bases unmatched: 11. The CDR3 length is 17 residues.

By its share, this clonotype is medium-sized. The CDR3, as DNA: TGTGCCAGCAGCTTAAGACAGGGGGAAACAGATACGCAGTATTTT. Amino acid sequence: CASSLRQGETDTQYF. V usage is TRBV7-8 and J usage is TRBJ2-3; 9 bases agree with TRBD1. V shed 2 bases, J shed 3 bases, and the junction held 3 bases outside the gene matches. The CDR3 consists of 15 residues. Germline CDR1 SGHVS, CDR2 FQNEAQ.

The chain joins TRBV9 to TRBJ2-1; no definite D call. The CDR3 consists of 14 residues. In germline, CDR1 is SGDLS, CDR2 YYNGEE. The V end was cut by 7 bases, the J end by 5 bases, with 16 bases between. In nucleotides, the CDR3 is TGTGCCAGCTCTGGGCACCCCGAAAACAATGAGCAGTTCTTC. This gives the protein CASSGHPENNEQFF.

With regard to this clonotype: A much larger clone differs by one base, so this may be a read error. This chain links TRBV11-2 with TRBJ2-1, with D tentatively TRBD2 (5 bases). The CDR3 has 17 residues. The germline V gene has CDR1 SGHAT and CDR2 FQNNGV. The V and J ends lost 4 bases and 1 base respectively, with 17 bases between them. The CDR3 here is CASSSGPAALSYNEQFF. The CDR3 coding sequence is TGTGCCAGCAGCTCCGGACCAGCGGCATTATCCTACAATGAGCAGTTCTTC.

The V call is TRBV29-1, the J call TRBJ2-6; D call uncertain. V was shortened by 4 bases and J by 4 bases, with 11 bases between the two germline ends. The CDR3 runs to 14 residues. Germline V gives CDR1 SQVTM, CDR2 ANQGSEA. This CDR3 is CSVVFAWGANVLTF. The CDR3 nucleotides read TGCAGCGTTGTTTTTGCTTGGGGGGCCAACGTCCTGACTTTC.

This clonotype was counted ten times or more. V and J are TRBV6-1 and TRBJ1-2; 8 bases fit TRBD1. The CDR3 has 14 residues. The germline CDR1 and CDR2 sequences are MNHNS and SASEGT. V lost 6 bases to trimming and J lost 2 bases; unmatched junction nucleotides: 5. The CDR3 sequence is CASRQDRANYGYTF. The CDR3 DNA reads TGTGCCAGCAGACAGGACAGGGCAAACTATGGCTACACCTTC.

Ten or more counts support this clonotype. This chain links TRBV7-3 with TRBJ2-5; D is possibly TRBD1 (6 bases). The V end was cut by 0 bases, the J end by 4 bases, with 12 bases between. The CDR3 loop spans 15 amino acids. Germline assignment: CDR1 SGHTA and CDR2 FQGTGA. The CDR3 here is CASSLTSGVTETQYF. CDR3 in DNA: TGTGCCAGCAGCTTAACCTCAGGGGTCACAGAGACCCAGTACTTC.

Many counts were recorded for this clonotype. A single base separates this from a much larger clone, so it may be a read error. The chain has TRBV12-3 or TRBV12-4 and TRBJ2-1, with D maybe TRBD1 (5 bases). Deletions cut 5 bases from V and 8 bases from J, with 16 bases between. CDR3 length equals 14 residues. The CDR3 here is CASSSQGSRDEQFF. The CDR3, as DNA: TGTGCCAGCAGTAGCCAGGGCAGTAGGGATGAGCAGTTCTTC.

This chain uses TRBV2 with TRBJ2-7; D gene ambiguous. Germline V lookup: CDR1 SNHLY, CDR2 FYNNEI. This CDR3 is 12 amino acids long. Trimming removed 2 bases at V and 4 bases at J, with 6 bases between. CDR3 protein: CASSEIQYEQYF. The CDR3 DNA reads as TGTGCCAGCAGTGAAATACAGTACGAGCAGTACTTC.

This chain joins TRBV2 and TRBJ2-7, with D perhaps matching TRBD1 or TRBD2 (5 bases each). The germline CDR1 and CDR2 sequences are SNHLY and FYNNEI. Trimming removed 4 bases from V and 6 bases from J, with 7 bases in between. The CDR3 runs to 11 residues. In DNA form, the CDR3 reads TGTGCCAGCAGTGCAGGGAGCGAGCAGTACTTC. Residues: CASSAGSEQYF.

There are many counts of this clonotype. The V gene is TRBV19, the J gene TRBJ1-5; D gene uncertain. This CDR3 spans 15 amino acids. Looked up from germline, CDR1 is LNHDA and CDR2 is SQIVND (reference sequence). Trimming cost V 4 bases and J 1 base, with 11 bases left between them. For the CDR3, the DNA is TGTGCCAGTAGTACCGTCGGGTCGAGCAATCAGCCCCAGCATTTT. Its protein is CASSTVGSSNQPQHF.

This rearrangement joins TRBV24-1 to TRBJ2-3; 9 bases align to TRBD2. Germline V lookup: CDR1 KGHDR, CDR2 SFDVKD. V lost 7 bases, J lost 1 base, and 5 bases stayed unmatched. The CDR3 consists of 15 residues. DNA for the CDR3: TGTGCCACCAGCTATAGCGGGAGCGGCACAGATACGCAGTATTTT. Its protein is CATSYSGSGTDTQYF.

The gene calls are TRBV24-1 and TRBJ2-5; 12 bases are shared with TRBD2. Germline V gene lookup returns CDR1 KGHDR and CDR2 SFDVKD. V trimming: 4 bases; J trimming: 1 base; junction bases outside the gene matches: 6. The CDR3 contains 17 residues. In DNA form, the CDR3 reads TGTGCCACCAGTGACCCCAGGACTAGCGGGGTCCAAGAGACCCAGTACTTC. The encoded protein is CATSDPRTSGVQETQYF.

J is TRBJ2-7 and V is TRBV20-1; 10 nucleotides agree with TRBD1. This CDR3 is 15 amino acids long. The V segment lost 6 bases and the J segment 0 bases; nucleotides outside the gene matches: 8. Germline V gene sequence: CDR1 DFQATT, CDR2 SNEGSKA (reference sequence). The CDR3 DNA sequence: TGCAGTGCCCAGGACAGGGGGGTAAGCTCCTACGAGCAGTACTTC. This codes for CSAQDRGVSSYEQYF.